These 32 T cell receptor beta chains came from one sample sequenced in a study of chemoradiotherapy in HPV16-positive cancers. Assay used: immunoSEQ multiplex PCR; TCRdb lists only in-frame clones, some missing. The data show approximately 23,000 clones, roughly 73% seen once. This specimen was collected from a patient who underwent chemoradiotherapy. The receptors come from a human donor with HPV-associated anogenital cancer.

This clone was found a few times. The chain uses TRBV5-6 and TRBJ1-5, with a tentative D call TRBD1 (5 bases). The CDR3 is 16 amino acids. The germline CDR1 and CDR2 sequences are SGHDT and YYEEEE. The V end was cut by 4 bases, the J end by 4 bases, with 18 bases between. CDR3 region: CASSPNGQGWNQPQHF. In DNA form, the CDR3 reads TGTGCCAGCAGCCCCAACGGGCAGGGATGGAATCAGCCCCAGCATTTT.

This clone was found a few times. This sequence joins TRBV5-4 and TRBJ2-7; the match to TRBD1 covers 10 bases. The CDR3 is 13 residues long. Germline V gives CDR1 SGHNT, CDR2 YYREEE (reference sequence). The V and J ends lost 4 bases and 5 bases, in that order; junction bases with no gene match: 3. Here the CDR3 reads CASSRGQGNEQYF. In DNA form, the CDR3 reads TGTGCCAGCAGCCGGGGACAGGGGAACGAGCAGTACTTC.

This clone was observed a single time. The V and J genes are TRBV28 and TRBJ1-1; 8 nucleotides match TRBD1. Germline CDR1 is MDHEN and CDR2 is SYDVKM. V was clipped by 4 bases and J by 4 bases; unmatched bases: 8. The CDR3 sequence is 15 residues long. Written as DNA, the CDR3 is TGTGCCAGCAGTTCACGACAGGGGCGCGCCACTGAAGCTTTCTTT. Protein product: CASSSRQGRATEAFF.

This clone occurred a few times. V usage is TRBV27 and J usage is TRBJ1-1; TRBD1 might be the D (5 bases). The CDR3 spans 15 residues. With 5 bases removed from V and 1 base from J, the gap between germline ends came to 14 bases. The V gene's germline CDR1 is MNHEY and CDR2 SMNVEV (reference sequence). In DNA form, the CDR3 reads TGTGCCAGCAGTCCCGCGGGGGGAGGGAACACTGAAGCTTTCTTT. The encoded protein is CASSPAGGGNTEAFF.

This clone was observed a handful of times. The chain is built from TRBV2 and TRBJ1-2, with TRBD1 as a possible D gene (6 bases). Germline loops: CDR1 SNHLY, CDR2 FYNNEI. The length of the CDR3 is 14 residues. V was shortened by 3 bases and J by 2 bases, with 10 bases between the two germline ends. This CDR3 is CASSDGQGNYGYTF. The CDR3 DNA reads TGTGCCAGCAGTGATGGTCAGGGGAACTATGGCTACACCTTC.

The V call is TRBV6-5, the J call TRBJ2-5; TRBD2 is a possible D gene (5 bases). The germline V gene has CDR1 MNHEY and CDR2 SVGAGI. The V gene lost 6 bases and the J gene lost 2 bases, with 13 bases spanning the gap. The CDR3 spans 14 residues. CDR3 sequence: CASRKGLAQETQYF. CDR3 DNA sequence: TGTGCCAGCAGGAAAGGACTGGCGCAAGAGACCCAGTACTTC.

The chain joins TRBV5-5 to TRBJ1-2; 8 bases are a match to TRBD1. CDR1 is SGHKS and CDR2 is YYEKEE in the germline V gene (reference sequence). After removal of 4 bases from V and 6 bases from J, the junction contained 11 bases not matched to a gene. This CDR3 region has 15 residues. As DNA, the CDR3 is TGTGCCAGCAGCCCCCTAGGGCAGGGGGCGGATGGCTACACCTTC. The encoded protein is CASSPLGQGADGYTF.

The rearrangement joins TRBV6-6 to TRBJ1-5; TRBD1 is a possible D gene (6 bases). V was shortened by 2 bases and J by 3 bases, with 8 bases between the two germline ends. The germline gives CDR1 MNHNY, CDR2 SVGAGI (reference sequence). This CDR3 is built from 14 residues. The CDR3 nucleotides read TGTGCCAGCAGTTACGGACAGATCAATCAGCCCCAGCATTTT. It encodes CASSYGQINQPQHF.

The CDR3 DNA is TGTGCCCGGGGGCACAATGAGCAGTTCTTC. This gives the protein CARGHNEQFF. The chain joins TRBV30 to TRBJ2-1; tentatively, D is TRBD1 or TRBD2 (6 bases each). The CDR3 totals 10 residues. The V end lost 8 bases, the J end lost 5 bases, and 7 bases lay between the germline ends. Germline V gene sequence: CDR1 GTSNPN, CDR2 SVGIG (reference sequence).

A few counts support this clone. This chain links TRBV5-5 with TRBJ1-2; D unresolved. Trimming left V 4 bases short and J 8 bases short, with 15 bases between. The germline CDR1 and CDR2 sequences are SGHKS and YYEKEE (reference sequence). The CDR3 is 13 amino acids. The DNA for the CDR3 is TGTGCCAGCAGCGCCCTGTTAACGTCGGGCTACACCTTC. It encodes CASSALLTSGYTF.

V and J are TRBV2 and TRBJ2-1, with D unclear. V was clipped by 8 bases and J by 1 base, with 12 bases between them. The CDR3 loop spans 14 amino acids. The V gene's germline CDR1 is SNHLY and CDR2 FYNNEI. The CDR3: CASQDSLSYNEQFF. CDR3 sequence (DNA): TGTGCCAGCCAAGACTCCCTATCCTACAATGAGCAGTTCTTC.

This chain uses TRBV30 with TRBJ2-1, with a tentative D call TRBD1 (5 bases). This CDR3 contains 12 residues. The germline CDR1 and CDR2 sequences are GTSNPN and SVGIG (reference sequence). Trimming removed 5 bases from V and 0 bases from J, with 5 bases in between. The CDR3 reads CAWDSSYNEQFF. In DNA form, the CDR3 reads TGTGCCTGGGACAGCTCCTACAATGAGCAGTTCTTC.

J is TRBJ1-2 and V is TRBV29-1; 7 bases agree with TRBD1. Germline loops: CDR1 SQVTM, CDR2 ANQGSEA. The CDR3 extends over 15 amino acids. The V gene end was trimmed by 1 base and the J gene end by 2 bases; junction bases not matched to a gene: 7. CDR3 DNA sequence: TGCAGCGTTGAAGCTCGACAGGGCGTGAACTATGGCTACACCTTC. This encodes CSVEARQGVNYGYTF.

This chain connects TRBV4-2 to TRBJ2-1, with 8 bases matching TRBD2. CDR3 length: 18 amino acids. J was trimmed by 0 bases and V by 4 bases; bases with no gene match: 11. CDR1 is LGHNA and CDR2 is YNFKEQ in the germline V gene. The CDR3 DNA is TGTGCCAGCAGCCCTTTGCCTGCGGGGGGCAGCTCCTACAATGAGCAGTTCTTC. Translated: CASSPLPAGGSSYNEQFF.

The J gene is TRBJ1-5, the V gene TRBV2; TRBD1 matches at 7 bases. Germline lookup yields CDR1 SNHLY and CDR2 FYNNEI. The CDR3 runs 15 residues. Germline trimming cut 8 bases from V and 6 bases from J; bases unmatched to any gene: 13. The CDR3 spells CASALRQGPIQPQHF. The CDR3 DNA follows: TGTGCCAGCGCATTAAGACAGGGACCAATTCAGCCCCAGCATTTT.

The V gene is TRBV15, the J gene TRBJ2-3, with D tentatively TRBD1 (5 bases). CDR1 and CDR2 from the germline V gene are LNHNV and YYDKDF (reference sequence). The CDR3 extends over 14 amino acids. V was clipped by 5 bases and J by 4 bases, with 13 bases between them. The CDR3 region is CATSDKRGADTQYF. As DNA, the CDR3 is TGTGCCACCAGCGATAAAAGGGGTGCAGATACGCAGTATTTT.

The chain has TRBV19 and TRBJ2-6; 10 bases are a match to TRBD2. This CDR3 region has 19 residues. Germline lookup yields CDR1 LNHDA and CDR2 SQIVND (reference sequence). Germline trimming cut 8 bases from V and 0 bases from J; bases unmatched to any gene: 13. DNA for the CDR3: TGTGCCAGTCGAGACCCTACTAGCGGGGTCCCCTCTGGGGCCAACGTCCTGACTTTC. It codes for CASRDPTSGVPSGANVLTF.

The V gene is TRBV7-8, the J gene TRBJ2-1, with 9 nucleotides matching TRBD2. The CDR3 consists of 17 residues. CDR1 SGHVS and CDR2 FQNEAQ come from the germline V gene. V dropped 2 bases and J dropped 6; count of bases not matched to a gene: 11. CDR3 sequence (DNA): TGTGCCAGCAGCTTAACTGCTAGCGGGATTTTTAGCAATGAGCAGTTCTTC. It yields the protein CASSLTASGIFSNEQFF.

This chain uses TRBV6-1 with TRBJ2-1, with D tentatively TRBD1 (5 bases). The V gene's germline CDR1 is MNHNS and CDR2 SASEGT. V was pared by 4 bases and J by 8 bases, with 6 bases between. This CDR3 has 11 amino acids. The CDR3 spells CASSGRDEQFF. CDR3 nucleotide sequence: TGTGCCAGCAGTGGCAGGGATGAGCAGTTCTTC.

The chain combines TRBV9 with TRBJ2-2; 12 positions match TRBD2. The V gene end was trimmed by 0 bases and the J gene end by 7 bases; junction bases not matched to a gene: 7. In germline, CDR1 is SGDLS, CDR2 YYNGEE. The CDR3 is made up of 17 amino acids. CDR3 bases: TGTGCCAGCAGCGTAGGACTAGCGGGGGCCTCCAGCGGGGAGCTGTTTTTT. Amino acids: CASSVGLAGASSGELFF.

The chain joins TRBV19 to TRBJ2-3; TRBD2 agrees at 12 bases. Trimming at V came to 5 bases and at J to 4 bases, leaving 7 bases not matched to a gene. This CDR3 spans 16 amino acids. In germline, CDR1 is LNHDA, CDR2 SQIVND (reference sequence). DNA of the CDR3: TGTGCCAGTAGTGGACGGACTAGCGGGAAATCAGATACGCAGTATTTT. The encoded protein is CASSGRTSGKSDTQYF.

This clone was recorded only once. The chain links TRBV15 to TRBJ2-3; D possibly corresponds to TRBD1 (6 bases). Germline CDR1 LNHNV, CDR2 YYDKDF (reference sequence). CDR3 length: 14 residues. Trimming left V 8 bases short and J 6 bases short, with 18 bases between. CDR3 region: CATETGFGVDTQYF. The CDR3 DNA reads as TGTGCCACCGAAACAGGGTTCGGCGTCGATACGCAGTATTTT.

This chain connects TRBV7-6 to TRBJ1-5; D is unclear. V dropped 9 bases and J dropped 0 bases, with 9 bases sitting between them. In germline, CDR1 is SGHVS, CDR2 FNYEAQ. CDR3 length equals 13 residues. The CDR3 protein is CASTEYSNQPQHF. CDR3 nucleotide sequence: TGTGCCAGTACCGAGTATAGCAATCAGCCCCAGCATTTT.

This clone was counted once. The V gene is TRBV14, the J gene TRBJ2-5; tentative D call: TRBD2 (6 bases). The CDR3 is 14 amino acids. Germline values: CDR1 SGHDN, CDR2 FVKESK. Trimming left V 3 bases short and J 0 bases short, with 8 bases between. CDR3 loop: CASSQTRNQETQYF. CDR3 in DNA: TGTGCCAGCAGCCAGACTAGGAACCAAGAGACCCAGTACTTC.

The chain uses TRBV18 and TRBJ2-2; TRBD2 matches at 12 bases. This CDR3 is 18 amino acids long. V shed 2 bases and J 1 base; nucleotides not matched to a gene: 5. CDR1 KGHSH and CDR2 LQKENI come from the germline V gene. CDR3 protein: CASSPAPLAGGNTGELFF. DNA of the CDR3: TGTGCCAGCTCACCAGCCCCACTAGCGGGAGGGAACACCGGGGAGCTGTTTTTT.

The gene calls are TRBV4-3 and TRBJ2-1; TRBD2 matches 10 bases. From germline, CDR1 is LGHNA and CDR2 YSLEER. V gave up 3 bases and J gave up 8 bases; unmatched junction bases: 4. The length of the CDR3 is 14 residues. Here the CDR3 DNA reads TGCGCCAGCAGCCAGGGACTAGCGCTCGATGAGCAGTTCTTC. It encodes CASSQGLALDEQFF.

This chain uses TRBV4-2 with TRBJ2-2; D remains ambiguous. Germline-derived CDR1 and CDR2 are LGHNA and YNFKEQ. V shed 0 bases and J shed 4 bases, with 6 bases lying between them. The CDR3 contains 14 residues. The CDR3 reads CASSQDSRTGELFF. The CDR3 DNA reads as TGTGCCAGCAGCCAAGACTCTCGCACCGGGGAGCTGTTTTTT.

The count of this clone is one. The CDR3 DNA reads TGTGCCAGCGGGTACCCAGGGAGTAGTGAAAAACTGTTTTTT. This sequence encodes CASGYPGSSEKLFF. The rearrangement links TRBV28 to TRBJ1-4; D might be TRBD1 (5 bases). Trimming removed 8 bases at V and 7 bases at J, with 17 bases between. Germline CDR1 is MDHEN and CDR2 is SYDVKM. There are 14 residues in the CDR3.

The chain recombines TRBV18 with TRBJ1-1; D unresolved. With 2 bases removed from V and 3 bases from J, the gap between germline ends came to 7 bases. This CDR3 is 13 amino acids long. Germline assignment: CDR1 KGHSH and CDR2 LQKENI. CDR3 region: CASSPYEDTEAFF. The CDR3 nucleotides are TGTGCCAGCTCACCATACGAGGACACTGAAGCTTTCTTT.

The chain has TRBV5-1 and TRBJ2-5; D unresolved. Trimming shortened V by 0 bases and J by 2 bases, and 5 bases separated the two germline ends. The length of the CDR3 is 13 residues. Looked up from germline, CDR1 is SGHRS and CDR2 is YFSETQ. Written as DNA, the CDR3 is TGCGCCAGCAGCTTGGGACGGCAAGAGACCCAGTACTTC. Translated, it gives CASSLGRQETQYF.

This clone has a handful of counts. This chain links TRBV19 with TRBJ2-7, with a weak D call TRBD1 (7 bases). Germline-derived CDR1 and CDR2 are LNHDA and SQIVND (reference sequence). Trimming stripped 5 bases from V and 0 bases from J, with 14 bases between. The CDR3 extends over 15 amino acids. In DNA form, the CDR3 reads TGTGCCAGTAGTCCGCGGGACAGCCCCTCCTACGAGCAGTACTTC. Residues: CASSPRDSPSYEQYF.

The V call is TRBV5-6, the J call TRBJ1-5; D gene unclear. Germline V gene sequence: CDR1 SGHDT, CDR2 YYEEEE. This CDR3 comprises 14 residues. The V end was cut by 0 bases, the J end by 2 bases, with 6 bases between. This CDR3 is CASSLAVGNQPQHF. The CDR3 DNA follows: TGTGCCAGCAGCTTGGCTGTAGGCAATCAGCCCCAGCATTTT.